These 17 T cell receptor beta chains originate from one sample sequenced in a study of blood T cell repertoires in COVID-19. Generated by immunoSEQ multiplex PCR, the TCRdb table keeps only in-frame clones and is missing some. This repertoire shows about 410,000 clones, approximately 91% found once; its top ten account for 1.5% to 1.7%. The sample comprised peripheral blood. These receptors came from a woman in her 40s with COVID-19, enrolled during active disease.

The V and J genes are TRBV3-1 (or the pseudogene TRBV3-2) and TRBJ1-3, with TRBD1 matching over 10 bases. V was pared by 5 bases and J by 0 bases, with 10 bases of the junction left unmatched. The CDR3 spans 18 residues. Looked up from germline, CDR1 is LGHDT and CDR2 is YNNKEL (reference sequence). The chain's CDR3 is CASSATRRTGGSGNTIYF. For the CDR3, the DNA is TGTGCCAGCAGCGCTACCCGCAGGACAGGGGGCTCTGGAAACACCATATATTTT.

The genes are TRBV28 and TRBJ1-3; D might be TRBD1 (6 bases). From germline, CDR1 is MDHEN and CDR2 SYDVKM. V lost 4 bases and J lost 4, with 14 bases in between. The CDR3 sequence is 15 residues long. The CDR3 bases are TGTGCCAGCAGTTCACAGGGAAGGCGGGGAAACACCATATATTTT. As protein: CASSSQGRRGNTIYF.

The chain has TRBV28 and TRBJ1-4; 7 bases line up with TRBD1. The V gene's germline CDR1 is MDHEN and CDR2 SYDVKM. V shed 6 bases and J 3 bases; nucleotides not matched to a gene: 7. The CDR3 has 15 amino acids. CDR3 loop: CASSYPTGPNEKLFF. The CDR3 DNA follows: TGTGCCAGCAGCTATCCGACAGGGCCTAATGAAAAACTGTTTTTT.

The chain links TRBV9 to TRBJ2-1; TRBD2 is a possible D gene (6 bases). Germline V CDR1 and CDR2: SGDLS, YYNGEE. This CDR3 has 17 residues. V was clipped by 2 bases and J by 4 bases, with 19 bases between them. The CDR3 DNA is TGTGCCAGCAGCGTTGGGGGAGCGGGTCGTGGATACAATGAGCAGTTCTTC. It encodes CASSVGGAGRGYNEQFF.

The chain uses TRBV6-2 or TRBV6-3 and TRBJ1-2; no reliable D call. CDR3 size: 14 residues. The germline CDR1 and CDR2 sequences are MNHEY and SVGEGT. Trimming left V 4 bases short and J 4 bases short, with 13 bases between. DNA for the CDR3: TGTGCCAGCAGTTTCGGCGGGGAGGGCTATGGCTACACCTTC. Translating gives CASSFGGEGYGYTF.

The chain joins TRBV18 to TRBJ1-2, with D hard to call. Germline V CDR1 and CDR2: KGHSH, LQKENI. This CDR3 is 13 amino acids long. V shed 3 bases and J shed 2 bases, with 7 bases lying between them. CDR3 residues: CASSPDTNYGYTF. The CDR3 nucleotides are TGTGCCAGCTCACCCGACACCAACTATGGCTACACCTTC.

Written as DNA, the CDR3 is TGCGCCAGCAGCCTCTCCCAAGGGGTGACTGAAGCTTTCTTT. Protein: CASSLSQGVTEAFF. The chain is built from TRBV5-1 and TRBJ1-1, with D perhaps TRBD1 (5 bases). Germline CDR1 is SGHRS and CDR2 is YFSETQ. Trimming left V 4 bases short and J 5 bases short, with 15 bases between. This CDR3 region has 14 residues.

The chain recombines TRBV5-1 with TRBJ2-3; the D is unclear. Germline CDR1 SGHRS, CDR2 YFSETQ. CDR3 length equals 14 residues. V was shortened by 0 bases and J by 7 bases, with 12 bases between the two germline ends. The CDR3, as DNA: TGCGCCAGCAGCTTGGTATCTGAGTCCCATACGCAGTATTTT. Amino acids: CASSLVSESHTQYF.

The CDR3 reads CASSARGSGGVYEQYF. The DNA for the CDR3 is TGTGCCAGCAGCGCCAGGGGTAGCGGGGGTGTTTACGAGCAGTACTTC. V usage is TRBV5-4 and J usage is TRBJ2-7; 9 bases agree with TRBD2. The germline gives CDR1 SGHNT, CDR2 YYREEE (reference sequence). The V and J ends lost 4 bases and 4 bases, in that order; junction bases with no gene match: 12. This CDR3 has 16 residues.

This clone was detected only a few times. The chain has TRBV6-2 or TRBV6-3 and TRBJ2-6; TRBD2 is a possible D gene (6 bases). Germline lookup yields CDR1 MNHEY and CDR2 SVGEGT. Deletions cut 5 bases from V and 0 bases from J, with 17 bases between. This CDR3 has 18 residues. The CDR3 coding sequence is TGTGCCAGCAGTCGCCCGGGAGCCAAAGGCTCTGGGGCCAACGTCCTGACTTTC. It yields the protein CASSRPGAKGSGANVLTF.

The chain combines TRBV27 with TRBJ2-3; TRBD2 matches at 7 bases. The CDR3 runs 16 residues. V lost 3 bases and J lost 1; bases outside the gene matches: 7. Germline V lookup: CDR1 MNHEY, CDR2 SMNVEV (reference sequence). CDR3 sequence (DNA): TGTGCCAGCAGTTTGGCGCGGGAGTCGGGCACAGATACGCAGTATTTT. Its translation is CASSLARESGTDTQYF.

The V call is TRBV4-3, the J call TRBJ1-6; the D gene is possibly TRBD1 (5 bases). The V gene's germline CDR1 is LGHNA and CDR2 YSLEER. The CDR3 consists of 19 residues. Trimming removed 2 bases at V and 0 bases at J, with 17 bases between. The CDR3 here is CASSQQAAGQSSYNSPLHF. CDR3 DNA sequence: TGCGCCAGCAGCCAACAAGCCGCAGGGCAGAGCTCCTATAATTCACCCCTCCACTTT.

The chain has TRBV5-4 and TRBJ1-3; 9 positions match TRBD1. The CDR3 is made up of 15 amino acids. Germline values: CDR1 SGHNT, CDR2 YYREEE (reference sequence). V gave up 3 bases and J gave up 8 bases; unmatched junction bases: 9. The CDR3 spells CASSSGQGMPHTIYF. The DNA of the CDR3 is TGTGCCAGCAGCTCTGGACAGGGGATGCCGCACACCATATATTTT.

V and J are TRBV18 and TRBJ1-4, with D unclear. This CDR3 comprises 20 residues. The ends were cut back, 4 bases at V and 0 bases at J, with 24 bases in the middle. CDR1 is KGHSH and CDR2 is LQKENI in the germline V gene. The CDR3 here is CASSLVFQASRGTTNEKLFF. The CDR3 DNA is TGTGCCAGCTCACTCGTGTTTCAGGCTTCGAGAGGGACAACTAATGAAAAACTGTTTTTT.

V usage is TRBV5-1 and J usage is TRBJ2-1, with 9 positions matching TRBD2. CDR3 length equals 18 residues. The germline V gene has CDR1 SGHRS and CDR2 YFSETQ. Unmatched junction bases numbered 10, after V lost 0 bases and J lost 3 bases. In DNA, the CDR3 is TGCGCCAGCAGCTTGGAGCCTATTAGCGGGAGAAGCTACAATGAGCAGTTCTTC. Amino acids: CASSLEPISGRSYNEQFF.

The V gene is TRBV11-2, the J gene TRBJ2-1, with D perhaps matching TRBD2 (5 bases). The CDR3 covers 12 residues. In germline, CDR1 is SGHAT, CDR2 FQNNGV. V was cut by 5 bases and J by 10 bases, with 12 bases left in between. Here the CDR3 DNA reads TGTGCCAGCAGCCAAAATGAGGGAGAGCAGTTCTTC. This gives the protein CASSQNEGEQFF.

This clone came up once. Compared with germline, one end of the junction differs, possibly owing to a read error. The V call is TRBV7-9, the J call TRBJ1-2; D is unresolved. The germline V gene encodes CDR1 SEHNR and CDR2 FQNEAQ (reference sequence). The CDR3 is 14 residues long. The chain's CDR3 is CASSRGIPNNGYTF. The CDR3, as DNA: TGTGCCAGCAGCCGCGGGATTCCTAACAATGGCTACACCTTC. The full variable domain, in which reference TRBV7-9 and TRBJ1-2 provide the parts outside the CDR3, is DTGVSQNPRHKITKRGQNVTFRCDPISEHNRLYWYRQTLGQGPEFLTYFQNEAQLEKSRLLSDRFSAERPKGSFSTLEIQRTEQGDSAMYLCASSRGIPNNGYTFGSGTRLTVV.